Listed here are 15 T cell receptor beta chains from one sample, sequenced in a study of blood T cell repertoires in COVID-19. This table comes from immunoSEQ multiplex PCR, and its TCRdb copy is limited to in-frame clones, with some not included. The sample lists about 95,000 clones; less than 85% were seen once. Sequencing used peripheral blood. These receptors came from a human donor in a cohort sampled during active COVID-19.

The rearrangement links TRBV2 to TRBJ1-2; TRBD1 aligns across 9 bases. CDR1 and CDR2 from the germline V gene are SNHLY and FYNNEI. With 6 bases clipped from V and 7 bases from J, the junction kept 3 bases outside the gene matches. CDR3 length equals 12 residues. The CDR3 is CASSWGQGGYTF. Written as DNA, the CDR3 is TGTGCCAGCAGCTGGGGACAGGGTGGCTACACCTTC. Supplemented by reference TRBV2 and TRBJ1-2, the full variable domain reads EPEVTQTPSHQVTQMGQEVILRCVPISNHLYFYWYRQILGQKVEFLVSFYNNEISEKSEIFDDQFSVERPDGSNFTLKIRSTKLEDSAMYFCASSWGQGGYTFGSGTRLTVV.

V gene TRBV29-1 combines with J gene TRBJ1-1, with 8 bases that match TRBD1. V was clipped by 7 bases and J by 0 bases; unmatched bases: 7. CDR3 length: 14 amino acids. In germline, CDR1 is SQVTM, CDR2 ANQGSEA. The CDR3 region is CSARRQGLNTEAFF. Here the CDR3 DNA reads TGCAGCGCCCGCAGACAGGGGCTGAACACTGAAGCTTTCTTT.

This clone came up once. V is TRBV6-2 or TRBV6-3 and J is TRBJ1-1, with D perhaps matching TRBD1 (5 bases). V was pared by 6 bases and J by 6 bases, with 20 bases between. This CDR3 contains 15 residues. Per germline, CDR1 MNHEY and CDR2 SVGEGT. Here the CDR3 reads CASSPPMGRRAEAFF. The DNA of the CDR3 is TGTGCCAGCAGCCCTCCAATGGGGCGGAGGGCTGAAGCTTTCTTT.

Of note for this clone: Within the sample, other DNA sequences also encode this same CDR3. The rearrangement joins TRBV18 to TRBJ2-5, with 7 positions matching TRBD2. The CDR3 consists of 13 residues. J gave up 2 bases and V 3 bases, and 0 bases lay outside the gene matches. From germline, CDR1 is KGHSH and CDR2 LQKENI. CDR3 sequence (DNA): TGTGCCAGCTCACCGGGACTACAAGAGACCCAGTACTTC. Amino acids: CASSPGLQETQYF.

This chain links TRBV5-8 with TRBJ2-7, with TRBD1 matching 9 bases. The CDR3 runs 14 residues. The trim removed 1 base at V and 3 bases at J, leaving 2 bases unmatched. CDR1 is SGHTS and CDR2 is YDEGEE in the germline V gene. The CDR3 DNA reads TGTGCCAGCAGCTTGACAGGGGGCGTCTACGAGCAGTACTTC. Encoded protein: CASSLTGGVYEQYF.

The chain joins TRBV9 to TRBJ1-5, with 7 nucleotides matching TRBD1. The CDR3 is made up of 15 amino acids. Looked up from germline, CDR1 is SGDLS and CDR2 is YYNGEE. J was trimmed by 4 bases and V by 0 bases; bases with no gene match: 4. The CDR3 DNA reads TGTGCCAGCAGCGTAGGGACAGGCGCTAATCAGCCCCAGCATTTT. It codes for CASSVGTGANQPQHF.

The CDR3, as DNA: TGTGCCAGCAGTTACAGGACAGGTATGAACACTGAAGCTTTCTTT. Amino acids: CASSYRTGMNTEAFF. The chain links TRBV6-5 to TRBJ1-1; TRBD1 agrees at 7 bases. The CDR3 contains 15 residues. From germline, CDR1 is MNHEY and CDR2 SVGAGI. V was clipped by 2 bases and J by 0 bases; unmatched bases: 3.

CDR3 sequence (DNA): TGTGCCAGCAGTCCTAGACAGGGAAGAGGTAGTGAGCAGTTCTTC. Its protein is CASSPRQGRGSEQFF. This sequence joins TRBV6-5 and TRBJ2-1; 7 nucleotides agree with TRBD1. Germline V gene lookup returns CDR1 MNHEY and CDR2 SVGAGI. The CDR3 extends over 15 amino acids. The trim removed 5 bases at V and 9 bases at J, leaving 13 bases unmatched.

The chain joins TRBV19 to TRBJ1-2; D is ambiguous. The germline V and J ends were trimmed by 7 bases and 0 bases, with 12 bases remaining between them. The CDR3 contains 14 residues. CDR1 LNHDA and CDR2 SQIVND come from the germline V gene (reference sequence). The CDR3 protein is CASKRADTNYGYTF. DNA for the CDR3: TGTGCCAGTAAGAGGGCCGACACTAACTATGGCTACACCTTC.

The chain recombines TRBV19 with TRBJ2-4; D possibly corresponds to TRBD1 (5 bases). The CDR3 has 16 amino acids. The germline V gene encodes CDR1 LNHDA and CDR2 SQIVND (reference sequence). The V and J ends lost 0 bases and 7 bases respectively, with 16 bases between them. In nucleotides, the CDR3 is TGTGCCAGTAGTATAGATCTAGGAGTCAGGGTGAACATTCAGTACTTC. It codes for CASSIDLGVRVNIQYF. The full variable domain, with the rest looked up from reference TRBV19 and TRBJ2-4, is DGGITQSPKYLFRKEGQNVTLSCEQNLNHDAMYWYRQDPGQGLRLIYYSQIVNDFQKGDIAEGYSVSREKKESFPLTVTSAQKNPTAFYLCASSIDLGVRVNIQYFGAGTRLSVL.

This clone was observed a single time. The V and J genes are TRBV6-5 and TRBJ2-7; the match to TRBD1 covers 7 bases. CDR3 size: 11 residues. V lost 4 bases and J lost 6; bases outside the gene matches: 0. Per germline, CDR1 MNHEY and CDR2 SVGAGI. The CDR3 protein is CASSWTGEQYF. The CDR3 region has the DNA TGTGCCAGCAGTTGGACAGGCGAGCAGTACTTC.

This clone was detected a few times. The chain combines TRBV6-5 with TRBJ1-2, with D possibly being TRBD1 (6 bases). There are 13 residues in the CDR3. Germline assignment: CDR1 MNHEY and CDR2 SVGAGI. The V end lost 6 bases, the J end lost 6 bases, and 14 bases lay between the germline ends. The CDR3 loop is CASRLTGLDGYTF. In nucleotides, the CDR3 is TGTGCCAGCAGGCTTACAGGGCTGGATGGCTACACCTTC.

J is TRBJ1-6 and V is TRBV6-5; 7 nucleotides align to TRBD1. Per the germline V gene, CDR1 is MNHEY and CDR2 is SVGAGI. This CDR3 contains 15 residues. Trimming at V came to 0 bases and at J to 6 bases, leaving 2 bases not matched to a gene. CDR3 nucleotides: TGTGCCAGCAGTTACTCGGGACAGACTAATTCACCCCTCCACTTT. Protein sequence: CASSYSGQTNSPLHF.

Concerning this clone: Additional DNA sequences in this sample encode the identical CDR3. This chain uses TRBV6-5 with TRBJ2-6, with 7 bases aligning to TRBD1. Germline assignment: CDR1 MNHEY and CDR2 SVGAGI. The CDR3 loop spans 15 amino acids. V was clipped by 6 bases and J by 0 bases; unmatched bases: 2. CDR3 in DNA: TGTGCCAGCAGCCGGGACAGCTCTGGGGCCAACGTCCTGACTTTC. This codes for CASSRDSSGANVLTF.

CDR3 amino acids: CAISEGGTTTNEKLFF. In DNA form, the CDR3 reads TGTGCCATCAGTGAAGGGGGTACTACAACTAATGAAAAACTGTTTTTT. The chain couples TRBV10-3 to TRBJ1-4; D possibly corresponds to TRBD1 (6 bases). The CDR3 length is 16 residues. CDR1 is ENHRY, CDR2 SYGVKD, per germline. With 3 bases removed from V and 0 bases from J, the gap between germline ends came to 11 bases.